One and the same sample provided the 16 T cell receptor beta chains below, sequenced in a study of blood T cell repertoires in COVID-19. Method: immunoSEQ multiplex PCR; TCRdb's copy keeps in-frame clones and lacks some. Among more than 200,000 clones listed, 70% to 85% were seen once. Material: peripheral blood. Receptors originate from a woman aged 40 to 49 with active or convalescent COVID-19.

This chain joins TRBV6-4 and TRBJ2-3; D might be TRBD1 (6 bases). Trimming stripped 3 bases from V and 3 bases from J, with 7 bases between. The germline V gene encodes CDR1 MRHNA and CDR2 SNTAGT. The CDR3 consists of 13 residues. The CDR3 sequence is CASSEQGTDTQYF. Here the CDR3 DNA reads TGTGCCAGCAGTGAGCAGGGGACAGATACGCAGTATTTT.

The chain recombines TRBV4-2 with TRBJ2-1, with TRBD1 as a possible D gene (6 bases). Germline-derived CDR1 and CDR2 are LGHNA and YNFKEQ. CDR3 length: 13 residues. Trimming removed 4 bases at V and 7 bases at J, with 11 bases between. CDR3 sequence: CASSPLRGNEQFF. CDR3 in DNA: TGTGCCAGCAGCCCGCTTAGGGGGAATGAGCAGTTCTTC.

Written as DNA, the CDR3 is TGTGCCAGCAGTGATGGGGGACAGAGAGGCTATGAGCAGTTCTTC. Its translation is CASSDGGQRGYEQFF. J is TRBJ2-1 and V is TRBV2; 7 nucleotides match TRBD1. CDR3 size: 15 residues. V was clipped by 3 bases and J by 8 bases; unmatched bases: 10. Per the germline V gene, CDR1 is SNHLY and CDR2 is FYNNEI.

A few counts support this clone. The chain is built from TRBV14 and TRBJ2-7, with D unresolved. Germline lookup yields CDR1 SGHDN and CDR2 FVKESK. Trimming pared 1 base from V and 6 bases from J, leaving 10 bases between. The CDR3 length is 13 residues. The CDR3 nucleotides read TGTGCCAGCAGCCAAGTGGAGAGGAGCGAGCAGTACTTC. This gives the protein CASSQVERSEQYF.

V gene TRBV19 combines with J gene TRBJ1-2; 8 bases line up with TRBD1. The CDR3 spans 18 residues. Germline-derived CDR1 and CDR2 are LNHDA and SQIVND (reference sequence). Trimming at V came to 8 bases and at J to 4 bases, leaving 21 bases not matched to a gene. CDR3 in amino acids: CASSPANPAGGPFYGYTF. DNA for the CDR3: TGTGCCAGTTCACCAGCGAACCCTGCAGGGGGCCCATTCTATGGCTACACCTTC.

V and J are TRBV27 and TRBJ1-3; 8 bases fit TRBD1. This CDR3 comprises 15 residues. Germline CDR1 MNHEY, CDR2 SMNVEV (reference sequence). J was trimmed by 2 bases and V by 2 bases; bases with no gene match: 2. The DNA of the CDR3 is TGTGCCAGCAGTTTAGACAGGGGACCTGGAAACACCATATATTTT. Its protein is CASSLDRGPGNTIYF.

The chain links TRBV9 to TRBJ2-3; D remains ambiguous. From germline, CDR1 is SGDLS and CDR2 YYNGEE. V dropped 4 bases and J dropped 4 bases, with 10 bases sitting between them. The CDR3 contains 13 residues. The CDR3 spells CASSPQVADTQYF. DNA of the CDR3: TGTGCCAGCAGCCCCCAGGTCGCAGATACGCAGTATTTT. Full variable domain (remainder filled in from reference TRBV9 and TRBJ2-3): DSGVTQTPKHLITATGQRVTLRCSPRSGDLSVYWYQQSLDQGLQFLIQYYNGEERAKGNILERFSAQQFPDLHSELNLSSLELGDSALYFCASSPQVADTQYFGPGTRLTVL.

With respect to this clone: A single base separates this from a much larger clone, so it may be a read error. This CDR3 is also generated by other DNA sequences in the sample. This chain connects TRBV9 to TRBJ1-5; 9 bases are a match to TRBD1. After removal of 0 bases from V and 4 bases from J, the junction contained 2 bases not matched to a gene. The CDR3 runs to 15 residues. The V gene's germline CDR1 is SGDLS and CDR2 YYNGEE. The CDR3 nucleotides are TGTGCCAGCAGCGTAGGTGGGACAGGGAATCAGCCCCAGCATTTT. It encodes CASSVGGTGNQPQHF.

This chain uses TRBV7-6 with TRBJ2-2; 10 nucleotides align to TRBD2. V lost 5 bases to trimming and J lost 4 bases; unmatched junction nucleotides: 4. In germline, CDR1 is SGHVS, CDR2 FNYEAQ. This CDR3 spans 15 amino acids. This CDR3 is CASSPLAGATGELFF. For the CDR3, the DNA is TGTGCCAGCAGCCCTCTAGCGGGGGCCACCGGGGAGCTGTTTTTT.

The rearrangement uses TRBV24-1 and TRBJ2-3, with 9 positions matching TRBD1. V lost 3 bases and J lost 4; bases outside the gene matches: 10. The germline CDR1 and CDR2 sequences are KGHDR and SFDVKD. The CDR3 contains 17 residues. CDR3 protein: CATSDVTGTGTADTQYF. DNA of the CDR3: TGTGCCACCAGTGATGTAACCGGGACAGGGACTGCAGATACGCAGTATTTT.

The CDR3, as DNA: TGCGCCAGCAGCCAAGGGGGGGTGGGTATCTTGGAGCAGTTCTTC. Its protein product is CASSQGGVGILEQFF. The V and J genes are TRBV4-1 and TRBJ2-1, with D perhaps TRBD2 (6 bases). Germline values: CDR1 MGHRA, CDR2 YSYEKL. CDR3 length equals 15 residues. V gave up 1 base and J gave up 10 bases, with 17 bases separating them.

V and J are TRBV5-1 and TRBJ1-2; D is uncertain. V was shortened by 3 bases and J by 4 bases, with 10 bases between the two germline ends. CDR3 length equals 13 residues. Germline CDR1 reads SGHRS; CDR2 reads YFSETQ. The DNA for the CDR3 is TGCGCCAGCAGCTCTGAAAGTAGCTATGGCTACACCTTC. It translates to CASSSESSYGYTF. The full variable domain, in which reference TRBV5-1 and TRBJ1-2 provide the parts outside the CDR3, is KAGVTQTPRYLIKTRGQQVTLSCSPISGHRSVSWYQQTPGQGLQFLFEYFSETQRNKGNFPGRFSGRQFSNSRSEMNVSTLELGDSALYLCASSSESSYGYTFGSGTRLTVV.

This clone has more than one count but fewer than ten. The chain joins TRBV9 to TRBJ1-5, with D possibly TRBD1 on 6 matching bases. V lost 3 bases to trimming and J lost 3 bases, with 10 bases between them. CDR1 and CDR2 from the germline V gene are SGDLS and YYNGEE. The CDR3 sequence is 14 residues long. This CDR3 reads CASSARDNNQPQHF. The CDR3 bases are TGTGCCAGCAGCGCCCGGGACAACAATCAGCCCCAGCATTTT.

The J gene is TRBJ1-1, the V gene TRBV2; D perhaps matches TRBD1 (5 bases). CDR3 length: 14 amino acids. Deletions cut 4 bases from V and 1 base from J, with 10 bases between. CDR1 is SNHLY and CDR2 is FYNNEI in the germline V gene. CDR3 amino acids: CASSGQYQNTEAFF. CDR3 in DNA: TGTGCCAGCAGTGGACAGTACCAGAACACTGAAGCTTTCTTT.

V and J are TRBV5-1 and TRBJ1-5; a possible D gene is TRBD1 (6 bases). The CDR3 is 13 residues long. Germline V gene data show CDR1 as SGHRS and CDR2 as YFSETQ. V was trimmed by 4 bases and J by 4 bases, leaving 9 bases between them. CDR3 in amino acids: CASSPGQNQPQHF. CDR3 DNA: TGCGCCAGCAGCCCCGGACAGAATCAGCCCCAGCATTTT.

The chain combines TRBV5-4 with TRBJ1-4; 7 positions agree with TRBD1. V gave up 3 bases and J gave up 7 bases; unmatched junction bases: 6. Germline V gene sequence: CDR1 SGHNT, CDR2 YYREEE (reference sequence). The CDR3 length is 14 residues. In DNA, the CDR3 is TGTGCCAGCAGCTCCCAGGGACAGCTTGAAAAACTGTTTTTT. Amino acids: CASSSQGQLEKLFF.